The 18 T cell receptor beta chains presented below share a single source sample, sequenced in a study of a mutant IDH1 vaccine in newly diagnosed glioma. Time point noted: baseline, week 1 (first vaccination visit). Treatment indicated: pre-vaccination baseline after standard-of-care therapy. TCRdb's table, derived via immunoSEQ multiplex PCR, lists solely in-frame clones and lacks some. The repertoire holds tens of thousands of clones, with over 65% as singletons. The source was PBMCs, collected from a glioma patient treated with radiotherapy, temozolomide or both. These receptors were taken from a woman aged 40 to 50 with glioma.

The chain has TRBV2 and TRBJ1-3, with D unclear. CDR1 and CDR2 from the germline V gene are SNHLY and FYNNEI. The CDR3 loop spans 14 amino acids. V dropped 6 bases and J dropped 0 bases, with 9 bases sitting between them. CDR3 coding DNA: TGTGCCAGCAGGACGGACTTCTCTGGAAACACCATATATTTT. Amino acid sequence: CASRTDFSGNTIYF.

This clone was counted between two and nine times. V gene TRBV27 combines with J gene TRBJ1-2; D call uncertain. V was clipped by 2 bases and J by 1 base, with 8 bases between them. CDR1 is MNHEY and CDR2 is SMNVEV in the germline V gene (reference sequence). The CDR3 consists of 14 residues. The CDR3 bases are TGTGCCAGCAGTTTAAGTCCGGATAACTATGGCTACACCTTC. It encodes CASSLSPDNYGYTF.

The chain recombines TRBV5-1 with TRBJ2-2; no clear D gene. V gave up 0 bases and J gave up 2 bases, with 8 bases separating them. The germline V gene has CDR1 SGHRS and CDR2 YFSETQ. The CDR3 has 15 amino acids. DNA for the CDR3: TGCGCCAGCAGCTTGGACAGCCCAAACACCGGGGAGCTGTTTTTT. It specifies CASSLDSPNTGELFF.

The rearrangement joins TRBV30 to TRBJ1-1; D uncertain. This CDR3 spans 13 amino acids. Per germline, CDR1 GTSNPN and CDR2 SVGIG (reference sequence). V lost 1 base to trimming and J lost 3 bases, with 9 bases between them. The CDR3 DNA reads as TGTGCCTGGAGTGCTCAGAGGGACACTGAAGCTTTCTTT. It is translated as CAWSAQRDTEAFF.

This clone occurred a few times. CDR3 coding DNA: TGTGCCTGGAGCGTACCCGGGGCTTTGGGCTACACCTTC. This gives the protein CAWSVPGALGYTF. This chain uses TRBV30 with TRBJ1-2; D may be TRBD1 (5 bases). Trimming took 3 bases from V and 8 from J, leaving 16 bases between them. Germline CDR1 reads GTSNPN; CDR2 reads SVGIG (reference sequence). This CDR3 spans 13 amino acids.

This chain links TRBV5-6 with TRBJ1-1; D is ambiguous. The CDR3 consists of 15 residues. Germline CDR1 is SGHDT and CDR2 is YYEEEE. V was trimmed by 4 bases and J by 4 bases, leaving 17 bases between them. CDR3 in DNA: TGTGCCAGCAGCCTTCGGAAAGCATTCAGCACTGAAGCTTTCTTT. This translates into CASSLRKAFSTEAFF.

This clone was counted once. The chain carries TRBV7-6 and TRBJ2-7, with D possibly TRBD1 on 5 matching bases. This CDR3 comprises 15 residues. Germline values: CDR1 SGHVS, CDR2 FNYEAQ. Between the trimmed V and J ends, which lost 2 bases and 1 base, there was a span of 12 bases. The CDR3 sequence: CASSLWAAGSYEQYF. The DNA for the CDR3 is TGTGCCAGCAGCTTATGGGCGGCAGGGTCCTACGAGCAGTACTTC.

The J gene is TRBJ2-2, the V gene TRBV5-6; D gene uncertain. V was clipped by 3 bases and J by 7 bases, with 7 bases between them. Germline CDR1 SGHDT, CDR2 YYEEEE. The CDR3 runs to 12 residues. CDR3 sequence: CASSWAIGELFF. CDR3 DNA: TGTGCCAGCAGCTGGGCTATCGGGGAGCTGTTTTTT.

This rearrangement joins TRBV7-2 to TRBJ2-1; D may be TRBD2 (6 bases). The V end lost 5 bases, the J end lost 0 bases, and 11 bases lay between the germline ends. The CDR3 is made up of 15 amino acids. CDR1 SGHTA and CDR2 FQGNSA come from the germline V gene. The CDR3 bases are TGTGCCAGCAGCCTTGCGGGGAGCTCCTACAATGAGCAGTTCTTC. Protein sequence: CASSLAGSSYNEQFF.

This clone was counted between two and nine times. The chain is built from TRBV25-1 and TRBJ1-1, with D possibly being TRBD1 (5 bases). The CDR3 contains 13 residues. Germline V gene data show CDR1 as MGHDK and CDR2 as SYGVNS. Trimming stripped 4 bases from V and 7 bases from J, with 13 bases between. This chain's CDR3 is CASSVTTGLEAFF. The CDR3, as DNA: TGTGCCAGCAGTGTCACAACAGGACTTGAAGCTTTCTTT.

The table lists this clone with a few counts. The chain couples TRBV27 to TRBJ1-4; D is ambiguous. The V gene lost 2 bases and the J gene lost 7 bases, with 11 bases spanning the gap. The CDR3 is 14 residues long. In germline, CDR1 is MNHEY, CDR2 SMNVEV (reference sequence). Here the CDR3 reads CASSLLGVPEKLFF. The CDR3 region has the DNA TGTGCCAGCAGTTTACTTGGGGTGCCTGAAAAACTGTTTTTT.

The V gene is TRBV2, the J gene TRBJ1-2; D is unclear. The CDR3 is 8 residues long. Germline V lookup: CDR1 SNHLY, CDR2 FYNNEI. CDR3 sequence reads: CSEQGYTF. The DNA for the CDR3 is TGTTCAGAGCAAGGCTACACCTTC.

V gene TRBV5-6 combines with J gene TRBJ2-7; TRBD2 might be the D (5 bases). The CDR3 has 13 residues. The V end lost 6 bases, the J end lost 0 bases, and 10 bases lay between the germline ends. From germline, CDR1 is SGHDT and CDR2 YYEEEE. DNA of the CDR3: TGTGCCAGCATGTTTGGGAGCTCCTACGAGCAGTACTTC. Residues: CASMFGSSYEQYF.

This sequence joins TRBV18 and TRBJ2-5; D is perhaps TRBD1 or TRBD2 (5 bases each). Germline CDR1 KGHSH, CDR2 LQKENI. This CDR3 has 17 amino acids. Between the trimmed V and J ends, which lost 2 bases and 1 base, there was a span of 17 bases. The CDR3 protein is CASSPVLAGSLQETQYF. CDR3 in DNA: TGTGCCAGCTCACCAGTTCTTGCAGGGAGCCTCCAAGAGACCCAGTACTTC.

A note on this clone: Mismatch with germline at one junction end may stem from a read error. The chain recombines TRBV30 with TRBJ2-5; no reliable D call. The CDR3 runs 11 residues. CDR1 and CDR2 from the germline V gene are GTSNPN and SVGIG (reference sequence). The CDR3 reads CAWSVQGTQYF. The CDR3 region has the DNA TGTGCCTGGAGTGTGCAAGGGACCCAGTACTTC.

This chain joins TRBV4-1 and TRBJ2-5; 9 bases are a match to TRBD1. Germline V lookup: CDR1 MGHRA, CDR2 YSYEKL. This CDR3 is 16 amino acids long. V was clipped by 4 bases and J by 4 bases; unmatched bases: 10. The DNA for the CDR3 is TGCGCCAGCAGCCTCTATGGGGGACAGGGTGGAGAGACCCAGTACTTC. It yields the protein CASSLYGGQGGETQYF.

The CDR3 nucleotides are TGTGCCAGCAGCTGGGGTAAGGGGTCGAACACTGAAGCTTTCTTT. Amino acid sequence: CASSWGKGSNTEAFF. The rearrangement links TRBV11-3 to TRBJ1-1; perhaps TRBD1 as D (5 bases). V gave up 4 bases and J gave up 1 base, with 13 bases separating them. The V gene's germline CDR1 is SGHNT and CDR2 YENEEA. The length of the CDR3 is 15 residues.

The genes are TRBV5-1 and TRBJ2-3, with TRBD1 matching over 7 bases. Germline values: CDR1 SGHRS, CDR2 YFSETQ. This CDR3 is 15 amino acids long. V was clipped by 0 bases and J by 3 bases; unmatched bases: 4. The chain's CDR3 is CASSLAAQGTDTQYF. The CDR3 coding sequence is TGCGCCAGCAGCTTGGCGGCACAGGGGACAGATACGCAGTATTTT.